What follows are 16 T cell receptor beta chains derived from one specimen sequenced in a study of molecular identifiers for immune sequencing clone quantification. TCRdb redid the calling of the PCR reads with MiXCR, one entry per CDR3 protein. Here the sample spans over 600,000 distinct CDR3 sequences, about 20% being singletons. The sample comprised naive CD8+ T cells from blood, with Jurkat cell RNA spiked in. Subset described: FACS-sorted CD8+CD4-CCR7+CD45RA+ naive T cells. The receptors shown here come from a human donor in good health. Some libraries in this study had Jurkat cell RNA spiked in.

Points on this clonotype: A much larger clone is a single base away; this may be a read error. Here the CDR3 DNA reads TGTGCCAGCAGTCCGGGCCCCCCAGGCAATCAGCCCCAGCATTTT. Translation gives CASSPGPPGNQPQHF. The V and J genes are TRBV27 and TRBJ1-5; D is ambiguous. Germline V gives CDR1 MNHEY, CDR2 SMNVEV (reference sequence). V was clipped by 5 bases and J by 2 bases, with 13 bases between them. This CDR3 comprises 15 residues.

The rearrangement links TRBV6-5 to TRBJ2-2; 9 nucleotides line up with TRBD1. The J segment lost 5 bases and the V segment lost 7 bases, leaving 8 bases of the junction unmatched. The CDR3 loop spans 15 amino acids. Germline CDR1 MNHEY, CDR2 SVGAGI. DNA for the CDR3: TGTGCCAGCACTCTCGGGACAGGGACGACCGGGGAGCTGTTTTTT. As protein: CASTLGTGTTGELFF.

The chain carries TRBV20-1 and TRBJ2-2; D perhaps matches TRBD1 (6 bases). The CDR3 length is 13 residues. The V end was cut by 6 bases, the J end by 0 bases, with 8 bases between. Germline V lookup: CDR1 DFQATT, CDR2 SNEGSKA (reference sequence). CDR3 loop: CSARTANTGELFF. CDR3 DNA: TGCAGTGCAAGGACAGCGAACACCGGGGAGCTGTTTTTT.

This clonotype was counted many times. The V and J genes are TRBV3-1 and TRBJ2-7; D is ambiguous. Deletions cut 4 bases from V and 3 bases from J, with 10 bases between. The germline CDR1 and CDR2 sequences are LGHDT and YNNKEL (reference sequence). This CDR3 comprises 13 residues. The chain's CDR3 is CASSPSRVYEQYF. CDR3 coding DNA: TGTGCCAGCAGCCCGTCTCGAGTCTACGAGCAGTACTTC.

In its sample, this clonotype was seen many times. The chain uses TRBV19 and TRBJ2-7; D gene ambiguous. V was shortened by 4 bases and J by 2 bases, with 9 bases between the two germline ends. The germline gives CDR1 LNHDA, CDR2 SQIVND (reference sequence). This CDR3 is built from 13 residues. The CDR3 protein is CASSSQKPYEQYF. In DNA form, the CDR3 reads TGTGCCAGTAGTAGCCAGAAACCCTACGAGCAGTACTTC.

On this clonotype: One end of the junction is discordant with germline, which a read error may explain. This chain connects TRBV19 to TRBJ1-2; possible D gene TRBD1, 5 bases. The CDR3 contains 15 residues. Looked up from germline, CDR1 is LNHDA and CDR2 is SQIVND (reference sequence). The DNA for the CDR3 is TGTGTCAGTAGTTACCGGGACGGCGCACACTATGGCTACACCTTC. It codes for CVSSYRDGAHYGYTF.

This clonotype was detected many times. The chain employs TRBV29-1 and TRBJ2-3, with TRBD1 identical over 11 bases. The CDR3 contains 15 residues. Trimming cost V 7 bases and J 4 bases; bases outside gene matches: 10. From germline, CDR1 is SQVTM and CDR2 ANQGSEA. The CDR3 here is CSAIMDRGLPDTQYF. CDR3 nucleotide sequence: TGCAGCGCTATCATGGACAGGGGGCTCCCAGATACGCAGTATTTT.

This clonotype was seen ten or more times. The genes are TRBV4-3 and TRBJ2-4, with D tentatively TRBD1 or TRBD2 (5 bases each). The CDR3 totals 18 residues. The ends were cut back, 0 bases at V and 2 bases at J, with 17 bases in the middle. CDR1 is LGHNA, CDR2 YSLEER, per germline. The CDR3 DNA reads TGCGCCAGCAGCCAAGAACCCCTTCTGGGGGTCACCAAAAACATTCAGTACTTC. Amino acids: CASSQEPLLGVTKNIQYF.

Concerning this clonotype itself: This may be a read error: a much more frequent sequence differs by one nucleotide. A read error is likely, as this CDR3 ends without the conserved phenylalanine or tryptophan. V and J are TRBV4-2 and TRBJ1-5; D gene unclear. This CDR3 has 13 residues. The ends were cut back, 1 base at V and 12 bases at J, with 13 bases in the middle. CDR1 and CDR2 from the germline V gene are LGHNA and YNFKEQ. For the CDR3, the DNA is TGTGCCAGCAGCCAAGTGCTTGGGCGCGTCCAGCATCTT. Translation: CASSQVLGRVQHL.

This clonotype was observed a handful of times. The chain employs TRBV19 and TRBJ2-1; 10 positions match TRBD2. Germline V gene sequence: CDR1 LNHDA, CDR2 SQIVND (reference sequence). V shed 3 bases, J shed 9 bases, and the junction held 2 bases outside the gene matches. The CDR3 spans 13 residues. CDR3: CASSMASGGEQFF. CDR3 in DNA: TGTGCCAGTAGTATGGCTAGCGGGGGTGAGCAGTTCTTC.

Many counts were recorded for this clonotype. The V gene is TRBV27, the J gene TRBJ2-1, with 9 bases identical to TRBD1. Germline V lookup: CDR1 MNHEY, CDR2 SMNVEV (reference sequence). Trimming at V came to 2 bases and at J to 7 bases, leaving 9 bases not matched to a gene. The CDR3 spans 16 residues. This chain's CDR3 is CASSLTGGALWNEQFF. The CDR3 DNA is TGTGCCAGCAGTTTAACAGGGGGCGCGTTGTGGAATGAGCAGTTCTTC.

This clonotype was seen many times. This chain uses TRBV7-9 with TRBJ2-5, with 9 bases identical to TRBD2. The CDR3 runs 14 residues. Losses at the gene ends were 5 bases for V and 5 bases for J; bases not matched to a gene: 6. Germline CDR1 reads SEHNR; CDR2 reads FQNEAQ (reference sequence). The CDR3, as DNA: TGTGCCAGCAGCCATAGCGGGAGCGTTGAGACCCAGTACTTC. This translates into CASSHSGSVETQYF.

Concerning this clonotype: At one end, the junction sequence differs from germline, possibly due to a read error. V gene TRBV30 combines with J gene TRBJ2-7; TRBD1 matches 8 bases. Germline-derived CDR1 and CDR2 are GTSNPN and SVGIG (reference sequence). This CDR3 is 14 amino acids long. This CDR3 reads CAWSPWDRLCEQYF. The CDR3 DNA is TGTGCTTGGAGTCCATGGGACAGGCTATGCGAGCAGTACTTC.

Comment on this clonotype: It may be a read error: a sequence one base away is much more abundant. This rearrangement joins TRBV7-9 to TRBJ2-2, with D uncertain. The CDR3 covers 14 residues. Between the trimmed V and J ends, which lost 6 bases and 6 bases, there was a span of 14 bases. CDR1 is SEHNR, CDR2 FQNEAQ, per germline (reference sequence). The CDR3 coding sequence is TGTGCCAGCAGGCCGGTACTTCCCGCCGGGGAGCTGTTTTTT. This translates into CASRPVLPAGELFF.

This clonotype was found a few times. This chain links TRBV13 with TRBJ2-2; no reliable D call. CDR1 PRHDT and CDR2 FYEKMQ come from the germline V gene (reference sequence). This CDR3 has 11 residues. V lost 5 bases to trimming and J lost 9 bases, with 7 bases between them. The CDR3 reads CASSLHRELFF. In DNA form, the CDR3 reads TGTGCCAGCAGCCTCCACCGGGAGCTGTTTTTT.

A word on this clonotype: One end of the junction is discordant with germline, which a read error may explain. This chain links TRBV28 with TRBJ2-7; TRBD2 might be the D (5 bases). The CDR3 extends over 14 amino acids. The germline V gene encodes CDR1 MDHEN and CDR2 SYDVKM. CDR3 sequence (DNA): TGTGCCAGCAGTTCCGGACTGGCTGATTACGAGCGGTACTTC. Protein: CASSSGLADYERYF. Combining the CDR3 with reference TRBV28 and TRBJ2-7 gives the whole variable domain DVKVTQSSRYLVKRTGEKVFLECVQDMDHENMFWYRQDPGLGLRLIYFSYDVKMKEKGDIPEGYSVSREKKERFSLILESASTNQTSMYLCASSSGLADYERYFGPGTRLTVT.